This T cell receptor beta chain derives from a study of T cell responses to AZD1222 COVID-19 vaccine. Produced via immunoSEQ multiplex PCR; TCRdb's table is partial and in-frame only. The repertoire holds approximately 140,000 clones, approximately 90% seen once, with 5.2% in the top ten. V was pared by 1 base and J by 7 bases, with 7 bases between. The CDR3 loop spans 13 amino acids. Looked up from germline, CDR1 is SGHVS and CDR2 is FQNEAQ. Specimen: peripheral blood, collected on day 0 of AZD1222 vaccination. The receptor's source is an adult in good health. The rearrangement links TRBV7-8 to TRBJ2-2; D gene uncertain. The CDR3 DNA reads TGTGCCAGCAGCTTAGTATTGAACGGGGAGCTGTTTTTT. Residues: CASSLVLNGELFF.